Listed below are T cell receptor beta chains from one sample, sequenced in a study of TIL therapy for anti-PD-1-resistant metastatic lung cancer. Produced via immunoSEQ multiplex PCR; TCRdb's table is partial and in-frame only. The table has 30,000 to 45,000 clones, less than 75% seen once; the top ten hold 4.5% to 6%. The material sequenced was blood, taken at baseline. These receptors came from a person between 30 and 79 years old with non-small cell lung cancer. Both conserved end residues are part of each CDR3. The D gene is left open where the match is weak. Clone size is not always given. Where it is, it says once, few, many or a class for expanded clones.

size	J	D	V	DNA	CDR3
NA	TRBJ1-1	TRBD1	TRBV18	TGTGCCAGCTCCCTCGGACAGGCGATGAACACTGAAGCTTTCTTT	CASSLGQAMNTEAFF
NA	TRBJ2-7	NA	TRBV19	TGTGCCAGTAGCCTCTCCTCGACGGGGTTACGCGAGCAGTACTTC	CASSLSSTGLREQYF
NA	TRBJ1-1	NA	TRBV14	TGTGCCAGCCTCTGGTCGGGCGCTGAAGCTTTCTTT	CASLWSGAEAFF
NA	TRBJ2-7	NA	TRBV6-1	TGTGCCAGCAGTGACTATATGACAGCCGCACACTACGAGCAGTACTTC	CASSDYMTAAHYEQYF
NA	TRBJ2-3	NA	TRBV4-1	TGCGCCAGCAGCCAAGGGACTACCACAGATACGCAGTATTTT	CASSQGTTTDTQYF
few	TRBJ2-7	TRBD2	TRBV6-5	TGTGCCAGCAGTACGGGACTAACAATCTACGAGCAGTACTTC	CASSTGLTIYEQYF
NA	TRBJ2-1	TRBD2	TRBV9	TGTGCCAGCAGCCCCCCTTCTAGCGGGAAATTGGGTGAGCAGTTCTTC	CASSPPSSGKLGEQFF
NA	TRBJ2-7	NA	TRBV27	TGTGCCAGCAGTGCCCCGGGGCAAAGGCCCTACGAGCAGTACTTC	CASSAPGQRPYEQYF
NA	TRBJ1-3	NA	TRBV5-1	TGCGCCAGCAGCCCAGGACAGTTCTCTGGAAACACCATATATTTT	CASSPGQFSGNTIYF
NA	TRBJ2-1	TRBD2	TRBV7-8	TGTGCCAGCAGCTTGACTAGCGGGAAATACAATGAGCAGTTCTTC	CASSLTSGKYNEQFF
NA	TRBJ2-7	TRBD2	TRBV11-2	TGTGCCAGCAGCTTAGGGACTAGCGGGAGGGCCGGGTACGAGCAGTACTTC	CASSLGTSGRAGYEQYF
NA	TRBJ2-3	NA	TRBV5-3	TGTGCCAGAAGCTTGGCCCGGGAAGCCCAACTCACAGATACGCAGTATTTT	CARSLAREAQLTDTQYF
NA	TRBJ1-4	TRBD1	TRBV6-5	TGTGCCAGCAGGAGGACAGGGGGCGGAGAAAAACTGTTTTTT	CASRRTGGGEKLFF
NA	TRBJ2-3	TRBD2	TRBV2	TGTGCCACCAAGCGGGAGGGTCCCACAGATACGCAGTATTTT	CATKREGPTDTQYF
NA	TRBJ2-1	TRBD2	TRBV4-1	TGCGCCAGCAGTCTGAGACTAGCGGGAGGGGGCCCGCCCTATGAGCAGTTCTTC	CASSLRLAGGGPPYEQFF
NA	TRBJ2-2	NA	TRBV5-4	TGTGCCAGCAGCCCGCCCGCAGGGGACACCGGGGAGCTGTTTTTT	CASSPPAGDTGELFF
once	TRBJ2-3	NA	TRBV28	TGTGCCAGCAGTTCTTTTCAGGGCGCAGATACGCAGTATTTT	CASSSFQGADTQYF
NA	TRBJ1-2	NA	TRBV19	TGTGCCAGTAGTTCCTCGGGAGCGGGTGGCTATGGCTACACCTTC	CASSSSGAGGYGYTF
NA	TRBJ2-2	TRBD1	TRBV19	TGTGCCAGTAGTCCGCGGACAGGCAACACCGGGGAGCTGTTTTTT	CASSPRTGNTGELFF
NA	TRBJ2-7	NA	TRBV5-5	TGTGCCAGCAGCTTGAGTCCCTACGAGCAGTACTTC	CASSLSPYEQYF
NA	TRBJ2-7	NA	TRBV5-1	TGCGCCAGCAGCTTAGTCGGGTCCTCCTACGAGCAGTACTTC	CASSLVGSSYEQYF
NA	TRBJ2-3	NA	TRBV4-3	TGCGCCAGCAGCCCCGGCTTTGCGCCATCAGATACGCAGTATTTT	CASSPGFAPSDTQYF
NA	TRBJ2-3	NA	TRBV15	TGTGCCACCAGCAGAGGGGCGGACTCCACAGATACGCAGTATTTT	CATSRGADSTDTQYF
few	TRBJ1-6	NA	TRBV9	TGTGCCAGCAGCGTAACGCCGGACGGAAATTCACCCCTCCACTTT	CASSVTPDGNSPLHF
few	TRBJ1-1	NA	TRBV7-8	TGTGCCAGCAGCTTAGGTGGGATCACTGAAGCTTTCTTT	CASSLGGITEAFF
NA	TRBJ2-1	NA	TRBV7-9	TGTGCCAGCAGCTTAGCGGGATCCTACAATGAGCAGTTCTTC	CASSLAGSYNEQFF
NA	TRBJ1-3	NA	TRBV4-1	TGCGCCAGCAGCCAACAAATTCGACTGGTTGCTGGAAACACCATATATTTT	CASSQQIRLVAGNTIYF
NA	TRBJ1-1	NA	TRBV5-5	TGTGCCAGCAGCGGACAGTTCTCGGGGACTGAAGCTTTCTTT	CASSGQFSGTEAFF
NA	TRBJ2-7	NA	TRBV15	TGTGCCACCAGCAGAGATCCCCTTAGCGAGCAGTACTTC	CATSRDPLSEQYF
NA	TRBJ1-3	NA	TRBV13	TGTGCCAGCAGCGATCACAGGTACTCTGGAAACACCATATATTTT	CASSDHRYSGNTIYF
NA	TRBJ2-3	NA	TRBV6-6	TGTGCCAGCAGTGACCCGTTAGATACGCAGTATTTT	CASSDPLDTQYF
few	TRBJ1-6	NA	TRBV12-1	TGTGCCAGCAGCTTCCCCGACAGGGGAATCGATAATTCACCCCTCCACTTT	CASSFPDRGIDNSPLHF
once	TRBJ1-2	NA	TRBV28	TGTGCCAGCAGTTTAAAACAGGGATATGGCTACACCTTC	CASSLKQGYGYTF
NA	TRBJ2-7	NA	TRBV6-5	TGTGCCAGCAGTTACCCGGGGTACGAAATTCGATACGAGCAGTACTTC	CASSYPGYEIRYEQYF
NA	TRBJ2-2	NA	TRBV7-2	TGTGCCAGCAGCTCTCTCCCAGGGGCCGGGGAGCTGTTTTTT	CASSSLPGAGELFF
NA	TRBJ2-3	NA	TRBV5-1	TGCGCCAGCAGCTTGGTTCAGGGAGTAGATACGCAGTATTTT	CASSLVQGVDTQYF
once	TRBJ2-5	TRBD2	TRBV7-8	TGTGCCAGCAGCTCGGGACTAGCAATGGAGACCCAGTACTTC	CASSSGLAMETQYF
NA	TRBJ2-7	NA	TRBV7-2	TGTGCCAGCAGCTTAGAGGGTATGGGGTCCTACGAGCAGTACTTC	CASSLEGMGSYEQYF
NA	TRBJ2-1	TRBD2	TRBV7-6	TGTGCCAGCAGCGTATGGTCCGGACTAGGTAATCGGAATGAGCAGTTCTTC	CASSVWSGLGNRNEQFF
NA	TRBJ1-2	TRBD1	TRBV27	TGTGCCAGCAGCCCCGGGACAGGACATTCTGGCTACACCTTC	CASSPGTGHSGYTF
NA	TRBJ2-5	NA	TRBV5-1	TGCGCCAGCAGCTTAGCACAGTCTCAAGAGACCCAGTACTTC	CASSLAQSQETQYF
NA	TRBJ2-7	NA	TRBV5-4	TGTGCCAGCAGCCCGGGCCCCAGGACGGGCTACGAGCAGTACTTC	CASSPGPRTGYEQYF
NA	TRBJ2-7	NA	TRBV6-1	TGTGCCAGCAGTGTAATTCGGGAGCAGTACTTC	CASSVIREQYF
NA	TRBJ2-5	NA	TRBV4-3	TGCGCCAGCAGCCAAGATAAGTCTCTACTAGAGACCCAGTACTTC	CASSQDKSLLETQYF
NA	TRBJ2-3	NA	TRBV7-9	TGTGCCAGCAGCTCCCCTGGTTCGACTACAGATACGCAGTATTTT	CASSSPGSTTDTQYF
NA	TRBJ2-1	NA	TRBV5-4	TGTGCCAGCAGCCTTGTAAACCCGGGACACAATGAGCAGTTCTTC	CASSLVNPGHNEQFF
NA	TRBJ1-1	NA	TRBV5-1	TGCGCCAGCTCTACCGGGGGCGGGGAATTTACTGAAGCTTTCTTT	CASSTGGGEFTEAFF
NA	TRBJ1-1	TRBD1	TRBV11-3	TGTGCCAGCAGCCTAGGAACAGGGGGGGTAAACACTGAAGCTTTCTTT	CASSLGTGGVNTEAFF
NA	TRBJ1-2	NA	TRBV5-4	TGTGCCAGCAGCTCGGACAACTATGGCTACACCTTC	CASSSDNYGYTF
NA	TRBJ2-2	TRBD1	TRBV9	TGTGCCAGCAGCGTAGAGGGACAGGGGGTCGACGAGCTGTTTTTT	CASSVEGQGVDELFF
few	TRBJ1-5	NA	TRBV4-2	TGTGCCAGCAGCCAAGAGGCAGCACAGCCCCAGCATTTT	CASSQEAAQPQHF
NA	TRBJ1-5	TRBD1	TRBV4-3	TGCGCCAGCAGCATTGAATCCAGGGGGCGGCAGCCCCAGCATTTT	CASSIESRGRQPQHF